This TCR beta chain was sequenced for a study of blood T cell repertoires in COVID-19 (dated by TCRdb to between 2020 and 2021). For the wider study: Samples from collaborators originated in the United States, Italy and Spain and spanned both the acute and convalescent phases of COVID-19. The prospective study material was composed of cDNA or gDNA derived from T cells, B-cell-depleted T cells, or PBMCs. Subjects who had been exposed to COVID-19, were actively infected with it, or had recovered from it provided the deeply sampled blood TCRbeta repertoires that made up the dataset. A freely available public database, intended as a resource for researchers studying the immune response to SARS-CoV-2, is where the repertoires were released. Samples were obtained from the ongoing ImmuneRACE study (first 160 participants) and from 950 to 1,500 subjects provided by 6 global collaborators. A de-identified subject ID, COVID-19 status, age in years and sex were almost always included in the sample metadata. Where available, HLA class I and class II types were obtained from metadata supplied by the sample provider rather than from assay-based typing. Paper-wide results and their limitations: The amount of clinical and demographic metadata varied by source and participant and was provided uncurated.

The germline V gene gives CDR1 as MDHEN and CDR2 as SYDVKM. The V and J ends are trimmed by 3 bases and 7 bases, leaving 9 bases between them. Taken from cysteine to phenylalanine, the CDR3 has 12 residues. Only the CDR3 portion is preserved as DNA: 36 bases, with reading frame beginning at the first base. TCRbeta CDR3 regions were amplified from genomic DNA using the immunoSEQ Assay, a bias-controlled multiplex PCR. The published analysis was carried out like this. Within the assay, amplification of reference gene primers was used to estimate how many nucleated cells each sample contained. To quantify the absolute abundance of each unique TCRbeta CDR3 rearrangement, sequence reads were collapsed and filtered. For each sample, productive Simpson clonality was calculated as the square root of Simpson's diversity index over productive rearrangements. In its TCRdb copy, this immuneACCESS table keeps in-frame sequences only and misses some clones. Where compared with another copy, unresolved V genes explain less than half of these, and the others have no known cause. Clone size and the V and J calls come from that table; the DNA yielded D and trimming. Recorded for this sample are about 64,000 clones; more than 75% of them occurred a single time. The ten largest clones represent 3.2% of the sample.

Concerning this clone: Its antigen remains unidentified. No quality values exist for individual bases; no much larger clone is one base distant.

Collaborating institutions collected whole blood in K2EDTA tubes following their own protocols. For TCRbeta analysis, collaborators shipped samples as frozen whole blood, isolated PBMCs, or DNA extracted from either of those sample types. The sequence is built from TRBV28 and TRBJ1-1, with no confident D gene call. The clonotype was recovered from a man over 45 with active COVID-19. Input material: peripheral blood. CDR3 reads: CASSLTRSEAFF. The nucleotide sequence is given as TGTGCCAGCAGTTTGACGAGGAGTGAAGCTTTCTTT. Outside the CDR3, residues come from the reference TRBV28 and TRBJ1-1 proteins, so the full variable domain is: DVKVTQSSRYLVKRTGEKVFLECVQDMDHENMFWYRQDPGLGLRLIYFSYDVKMKEKGDIPEGYSVSREKKERFSLILESASTNQTSMYLCASSLTRSEAFFGQGTRLTVV.